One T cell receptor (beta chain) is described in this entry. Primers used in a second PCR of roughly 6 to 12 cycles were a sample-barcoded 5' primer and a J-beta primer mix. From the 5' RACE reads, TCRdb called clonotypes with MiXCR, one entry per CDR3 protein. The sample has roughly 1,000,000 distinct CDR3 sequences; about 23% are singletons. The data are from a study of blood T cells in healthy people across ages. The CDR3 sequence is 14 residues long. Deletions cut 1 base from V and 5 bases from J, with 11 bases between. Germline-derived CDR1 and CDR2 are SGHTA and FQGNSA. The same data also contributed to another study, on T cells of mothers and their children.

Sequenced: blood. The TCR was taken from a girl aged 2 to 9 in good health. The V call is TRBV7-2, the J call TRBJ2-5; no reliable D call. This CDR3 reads CASSLGGVEETQYF. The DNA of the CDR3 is TGTGCCAGCAGCTTAGGTGGGGTTGAGGAGACCCAGTACTTC.